This T cell receptor (beta chain) was documented in a study of T cell responses to AZD1222 COVID-19 vaccine. Study-wide points: Spike regions recognized by vaccine-associated CD4 TCRs spanned the protein, led by 160-218 and 743-854.

Some clones are missing from TCRdb's copy, which holds only in-frame ones; the method was immunoSEQ multiplex PCR. The sample holds more than 95,000 clones; roughly 88% are singletons and the top ten take approximately 9%. A remark on this clone: What it binds is not known.

The CDR3 is 16 amino acids. Germline-derived CDR1 and CDR2 are SGHRS and YFSETQ. Trimming removed 0 bases from V and 6 bases from J; junction bases left unmatched: 8. This sample comprised peripheral blood, obtained on day 0 of AZD1222 vaccination. This TCR derives from an adult in good health. The chain carries TRBV5-1 and TRBJ2-1, with 8 bases lining up with TRBD2. The CDR3 reads CASSLEGTSAVNEQFF. Here the CDR3 DNA reads TGCGCCAGCAGCTTGGAAGGGACTAGTGCTGTCAATGAGCAGTTCTTC.